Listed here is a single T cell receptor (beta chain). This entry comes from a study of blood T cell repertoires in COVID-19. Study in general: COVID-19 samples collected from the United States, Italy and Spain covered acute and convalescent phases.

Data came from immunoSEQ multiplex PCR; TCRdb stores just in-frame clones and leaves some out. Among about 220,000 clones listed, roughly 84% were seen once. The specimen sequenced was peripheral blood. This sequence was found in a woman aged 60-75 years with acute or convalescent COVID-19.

The CDR3 reads CASSQGRGATIYGYTF. Written as DNA, the CDR3 is TGTGCCAGCAGCCAGGGGAGGGGGGCGACCATCTATGGCTACACCTTC. The chain combines TRBV3-1 (or the pseudogene TRBV3-2) with TRBJ1-2, with a tentative D call TRBD1 (6 bases). Trimming stripped 3 bases from V and 4 bases from J, with 18 bases between. Germline loops: CDR1 LGHDT, CDR2 YNNKEL (reference sequence). The CDR3 totals 16 residues.